The 26 T cell receptor beta chains in this list originate from one sample, sequenced in a study of blood T cell repertoires in COVID-19. Repertoires were generated with immunoSEQ multiplex PCR, while TCRdb's copy carries only in-frame clones and drops some. The data contain around 68,000 clones, over 75% of them seen just once; the ten biggest clones take up 2% to 2.5%. Sequences were obtained from peripheral blood. These receptor sequences come from a human donor in a cohort sampled during active COVID-19.

The chain uses TRBV7-9 and TRBJ1-6; D is uncertain. CDR3 length equals 14 residues. V lost 6 bases and J lost 0, with 6 bases in between. Germline CDR1 reads SEHNR; CDR2 reads FQNEAQ (reference sequence). The CDR3 DNA sequence: TGTGCCAGCAGAACGGGCTCCTATAATTCACCCCTCCACTTT. Its protein product is CASRTGSYNSPLHF.

The gene calls are TRBV7-2 and TRBJ2-5; 11 bases map to TRBD1. V lost 0 bases, J lost 4 bases, and 7 bases stayed unmatched. The CDR3 extends over 17 amino acids. Germline V lookup: CDR1 SGHTA, CDR2 FQGNSA. Here the CDR3 DNA reads TGTGCCAGCAGCTTAGCTGGACAGGGGGCAGATAGAGAGACCCAGTACTTC. Translating it yields CASSLAGQGADRETQYF.

The chain is built from TRBV7-9 and TRBJ2-3; tentatively, D is TRBD2 (6 bases). Trimming stripped 2 bases from V and 4 bases from J, with 22 bases between. Per the germline V gene, CDR1 is SEHNR and CDR2 is FQNEAQ (reference sequence). This CDR3 has 18 amino acids. The CDR3 DNA reads TGTGCCAGCAGCTTACCAGCACCAGCGGGTAAGGCCTCAGATACGCAGTATTTT. Its translation is CASSLPAPAGKASDTQYF. Complete variable domain (other parts from reference TRBV7-9 and TRBJ2-3): DTGVSQNPRHKITKRGQNVTFRCDPISEHNRLYWYRQTLGQGPEFLTYFQNEAQLEKSRLLSDRFSAERPKGSFSTLEIQRTEQGDSAMYLCASSLPAPAGKASDTQYFGPGTRLTVL.

The chain is built from TRBV3-1 (or the pseudogene TRBV3-2) and TRBJ2-3; the match to TRBD2 covers 7 bases. V gave up 5 bases and J gave up 6 bases; unmatched junction bases: 2. There are 12 residues in the CDR3. Germline lookup yields CDR1 LGHDT and CDR2 YNNKEL (reference sequence). CDR3 coding DNA: TGTGCCAGCAGCGGGGGAGGGGATACGCAGTATTTT. Translating gives CASSGGGDTQYF.

The chain employs TRBV27 and TRBJ1-5; D is undetermined. Trimming cost V 4 bases and J 6 bases, with 13 bases left between them. Germline CDR1 and CDR2: MNHEY and SMNVEV (reference sequence). The CDR3 contains 14 residues. The CDR3 is CASSYRGIGQPQHF. For the CDR3, the DNA is TGTGCCAGCAGTTATCGAGGTATCGGTCAGCCCCAGCATTTT.

This chain joins TRBV28 and TRBJ2-7, with 9 bases identical to TRBD1. The CDR3 is made up of 14 amino acids. V gave up 6 bases and J gave up 4 bases; unmatched junction bases: 7. Germline CDR1 MDHEN, CDR2 SYDVKM. The CDR3 DNA reads TGTGCCAGCAGCGGAACAGGGGGCGTTTACGAGCAGTACTTC. It specifies CASSGTGGVYEQYF.

V usage is TRBV7-9 and J usage is TRBJ1-1; D gene unclear. Per germline, CDR1 SEHNR and CDR2 FQNEAQ (reference sequence). This CDR3 has 12 amino acids. Trimming took off 4 bases at V and 8 bases at J, with 11 bases between the two ends. The CDR3 sequence: CASSSLRAEAFF. CDR3 DNA: TGTGCCAGCAGCTCCCTGAGGGCCGAAGCTTTCTTT.

The rearrangement links TRBV24-1 to TRBJ1-5; D is undetermined. V was trimmed by 4 bases and J by 5 bases, leaving 11 bases between them. The V gene's germline CDR1 is KGHDR and CDR2 SFDVKD. The CDR3 totals 14 residues. For the CDR3, the DNA is TGTGCCACCAGTGACCCCCCGAGGGATCAGCCCCAGCATTTT. This translates into CATSDPPRDQPQHF.

The DNA of the CDR3 is TGTGCCATCAGTGGTGGAAGTGGAAGGAACAGTTCACCCCTCCACTTT. Translating it yields CAISGGSGRNSSPLHF. The chain carries TRBV10-3 and TRBJ1-6; D is uncertain. V was shortened by 4 bases and J by 9 bases, with 19 bases between the two germline ends. The V gene's germline CDR1 is ENHRY and CDR2 SYGVKD. CDR3 length: 16 amino acids.

The V call is TRBV19, the J call TRBJ1-3, with no clear D. CDR3 length: 14 amino acids. V lost 10 bases and J lost 4, with 17 bases in between. CDR1 is LNHDA and CDR2 is SQIVND in the germline V gene (reference sequence). The CDR3 region is CATEPGGLGNTIYF. The CDR3 nucleotides read TGTGCCACCGAACCCGGCGGGTTGGGAAACACCATATATTTT. The full variable domain, completed using reference TRBV19 and TRBJ1-3, is DGGITQSPKYLFRKEGQNVTLSCEQNLNHDAMYWYRQDPGQGLRLIYYSQIVNDFQKGDIAEGYSVSREKKESFPLTVTSAQKNPTAFYLCATEPGGLGNTIYFGEGSWLTVV.

This chain connects TRBV19 to TRBJ1-5, with no clear D. The length of the CDR3 is 13 residues. V lost 5 bases and J 1 base, leaving 6 bases between the germline ends. Germline loops: CDR1 LNHDA, CDR2 SQIVND (reference sequence). The CDR3 DNA follows: TGTGCCAGTAGTCCCTTAAGCAATCAGCCCCAGCATTTT. Translating it yields CASSPLSNQPQHF.

The gene calls are TRBV5-4 and TRBJ2-5; TRBD2 aligns across 7 bases. Germline CDR1 SGHNT, CDR2 YYREEE (reference sequence). The CDR3 covers 15 residues. The J segment lost 5 bases and the V segment lost 1 base, leaving 8 bases of the junction unmatched. CDR3 DNA sequence: TGTGCCAGCAGCTTGAGGGCCCCGCGGGGGGAGACCCAGTACTTC. Residues: CASSLRAPRGETQYF.

The V gene is TRBV5-1, the J gene TRBJ1-4; TRBD1 aligns across 9 bases. The CDR3 runs to 14 residues. Germline V gene sequence: CDR1 SGHRS, CDR2 YFSETQ. J lost 7 bases, V lost 3 bases, and 4 bases had no gene match. The CDR3 region has the DNA TGCGCCAGCAGCTCCGGACAGGGGAGTGAAAAACTGTTTTTT. It codes for CASSSGQGSEKLFF.

The genes are TRBV6-1 and TRBJ1-2; D unclear. The CDR3 is made up of 14 amino acids. The V end lost 1 base, the J end lost 2 bases, and 8 bases lay between the germline ends. Germline V lookup: CDR1 MNHNS, CDR2 SASEGT. CDR3 nucleotides: TGTGCCAGCAGTGAAGGACCCAGGAACTATGGCTACACCTTC. Protein sequence: CASSEGPRNYGYTF.

This chain links TRBV11-2 with TRBJ1-2, with D unclear. Trimming removed 2 bases from V and 4 bases from J, with 23 bases in between. The CDR3 contains 18 residues. Germline-derived CDR1 and CDR2 are SGHAT and FQNNGV. The CDR3 region is CASSLSLGSARDFYGYTF. As DNA, the CDR3 is TGTGCCAGCAGCTTATCTCTAGGTTCGGCTCGAGACTTCTATGGCTACACCTTC.

This chain links TRBV5-4 with TRBJ1-3; 7 bases align to TRBD1. From germline, CDR1 is SGHNT and CDR2 YYREEE (reference sequence). This CDR3 contains 15 residues. V trimming: 4 bases; J trimming: 3 bases; junction bases outside the gene matches: 7. The DNA of the CDR3 is TGTGCCAGCAGCCCGGGACAGCTGAGTGGAAACACCATATATTTT. It is translated as CASSPGQLSGNTIYF. The complete variable domain, with remaining parts taken from reference TRBV5-4 and TRBJ1-3, reads ETGVTQSPTHLIKTRGQQVTLRCSSQSGHNTVSWYQQALGQGPQFIFQYYREEENGRGNFPPRFSGLQFPNYSSELNVNALELDDSALYLCASSPGQLSGNTIYFGEGSWLTVV.

The CDR3 bases are TGCGCCAGCAGTCGCGGGGGACTAGCCAAAAACATTCAGTACTTC. Its translation is CASSRGGLAKNIQYF. This chain joins TRBV4-1 and TRBJ2-4, with 7 bases lining up with TRBD2. V trimming: 6 bases; J trimming: 0 bases; junction bases outside the gene matches: 5. Germline V CDR1 and CDR2: MGHRA, YSYEKL. CDR3 size: 15 residues.

V and J are TRBV4-3 and TRBJ2-2, with D possibly matching TRBD2 (5 bases). Germline CDR1 is LGHNA and CDR2 is YSLEER. Trimming pared 1 base from V and 5 bases from J, leaving 17 bases between. The CDR3 is 17 residues long. In DNA, the CDR3 is TGCGCCAGCAGCCAAGGCCTTGTGAGGGTTGGTACCGGGGAGCTGTTTTTT. As protein: CASSQGLVRVGTGELFF.

V gene TRBV3-1 (or the pseudogene TRBV3-2) combines with J gene TRBJ1-5; D is possibly TRBD1 (6 bases). This CDR3 region has 15 residues. Trimming removed 1 base from V and 3 bases from J, with 10 bases in between. Germline CDR1 LGHDT, CDR2 YNNKEL (reference sequence). CDR3: CASSQGGGDNQPQHF. In DNA form, the CDR3 reads TGTGCCAGCAGCCAAGGAGGGGGGGACAATCAGCCCCAGCATTTT.

This chain connects TRBV28 to TRBJ2-3; D gene uncertain. Germline values: CDR1 MDHEN, CDR2 SYDVKM. The CDR3 is 13 residues long. The V end lost 4 bases, the J end lost 7 bases, and 12 bases lay between the germline ends. DNA for the CDR3: TGTGCCAGCAGTTCAGGCGTCCGGAATACGCAGTATTTT. Encoded protein: CASSSGVRNTQYF.

This sequence joins TRBV4-2 and TRBJ1-6, with D perhaps TRBD1 (6 bases). The CDR3 runs 13 residues. The germline V and J ends were trimmed by 4 bases and 7 bases, with 8 bases remaining between them. Germline-derived CDR1 and CDR2 are LGHNA and YNFKEQ. CDR3 protein: CASSRTGNSPLHF. The CDR3 bases are TGTGCCAGCAGCCGTACAGGGAATTCACCCCTCCACTTT.

The CDR3 sequence: CASTEGQRNTIYF. The CDR3 DNA follows: TGTGCCAGCACGGAGGGGCAAAGAAACACCATATATTTT. J is TRBJ1-3 and V is TRBV6-5, with D perhaps TRBD1 (5 bases). Between the trimmed V and J ends, which lost 7 bases and 5 bases, there was a span of 12 bases. The CDR3 consists of 13 residues. Germline V gene data show CDR1 as MNHEY and CDR2 as SVGAGI.

The chain has TRBV7-2 and TRBJ2-1; 8 bases map to TRBD2. CDR3 length: 15 amino acids. The V gene end was trimmed by 4 bases and the J gene end by 3 bases; junction bases not matched to a gene: 5. Germline V gene data show CDR1 as SGHTA and CDR2 as FQGNSA. The CDR3 is CASSSTSVSYNEQFF. CDR3 in DNA: TGTGCCAGCAGCTCGACTAGCGTCAGCTACAATGAGCAGTTCTTC.

In this sample, this clone turned up once. This chain connects TRBV5-4 to TRBJ2-5, with TRBD2 identical over 8 bases. The junction had 2 bases not matched to a gene; V was cut back by 0 bases and J by 4 bases. Per the germline V gene, CDR1 is SGHNT and CDR2 is YYREEE (reference sequence). The CDR3 consists of 14 residues. The CDR3 DNA is TGTGCCAGCAGCTTGGCGGGGGGGCGAGAGACCCAGTACTTC. Translating gives CASSLAGGRETQYF.

The chain carries TRBV28 and TRBJ1-1; tentatively, D is TRBD1 (6 bases). The CDR3 length is 17 residues. Per the germline V gene, CDR1 is MDHEN and CDR2 is SYDVKM. The germline V and J ends were trimmed by 4 bases and 1 base, with 19 bases remaining between them. In DNA, the CDR3 is TGTGCCAGCAGTTCCGGTTCCGGGGGGCACCGGAACACTGAAGCTTTCTTT. Translated, it gives CASSSGSGGHRNTEAFF.

The chain uses TRBV28 and TRBJ2-3; D is possibly TRBD2 (5 bases). Looked up from germline, CDR1 is MDHEN and CDR2 is SYDVKM. Trimming removed 8 bases at V and 5 bases at J, with 17 bases between. The CDR3 is made up of 14 amino acids. Here the CDR3 reads CASSRGGMRDTQYF. For the CDR3, the DNA is TGTGCCAGCTCAAGAGGAGGTATGAGAGATACGCAGTATTTT.